This T cell receptor (beta chain) was identified during a study of immune heterogeneity within non-small cell lung tumors. Details on this clonotype: Its antigen is as yet unknown.

General observations from the study: Tumor sites in a patient shared identical dominant CDR3 beta clonotypes and also carried site-unique high-frequency clones. Although only moderate, the correlation of local T-cell clonality with local tumor mutational burden was significant (R around 0.37).

The authors used approximately 540 ng of bulk tumor genomic DNA per sample as template. In surgery, several biopsies were collected from each primary tumor at widely spaced sites. Curative surgery was performed on patients who had untreated, newly diagnosed non-small cell lung cancer. It was with 32 V and 13 J primers that multiplex PCR amplified TCR beta CDR3. TCRdb redid the calling of the multiplex PCR reads with MiXCR, one entry per CDR3 protein. Among around 11,000 distinct CDR3 sequences listed, just under 30% were seen once. Germline CDR1 is MNHNS and CDR2 is SASEGT. The CDR3 consists of 13 residues. Deletions cut 2 bases from V and 2 bases from J, with 7 bases between.

Sample: lung tumor tissue. The clonotype comes from a woman aged 45-65 years with non-small cell lung cancer. The rearrangement links TRBV6-1 to TRBJ2-7; D call uncertain. The CDR3 loop reads CASSETPAYEQYF. In DNA, the CDR3 is TGTGCCAGCAGTGAAACGCCGGCCTACGAGCAGTACTTC.